Described below is a single TCR beta chain sequence and its context. This entry comes from a study of CD8+ T cells in alopecia areata. RNA was extracted and reverse transcribed into cDNA as the sequencing template. Method: immunoSEQ multiplex PCR; TCRdb's copy keeps in-frame clones and lacks some. The table lists 140,000 to 150,000 clones, approximately 60% of them singletons. V lost 7 bases, J lost 7 bases, and 11 bases lay in between. The CDR3 extends over 12 amino acids. Germline-derived CDR1 and CDR2 are LNHDA and SQIVND (reference sequence). The rearrangement links TRBV19 to TRBJ1-5, with D unresolved. Sequences were obtained from CD8+ T cells sorted from blood. The TCR comes from a human donor in good health. CDR3 in DNA: TGTGCCAGTACCAACACGGGCCAGCCCCAGCATTTT. Amino acids: CASTNTGQPQHF.